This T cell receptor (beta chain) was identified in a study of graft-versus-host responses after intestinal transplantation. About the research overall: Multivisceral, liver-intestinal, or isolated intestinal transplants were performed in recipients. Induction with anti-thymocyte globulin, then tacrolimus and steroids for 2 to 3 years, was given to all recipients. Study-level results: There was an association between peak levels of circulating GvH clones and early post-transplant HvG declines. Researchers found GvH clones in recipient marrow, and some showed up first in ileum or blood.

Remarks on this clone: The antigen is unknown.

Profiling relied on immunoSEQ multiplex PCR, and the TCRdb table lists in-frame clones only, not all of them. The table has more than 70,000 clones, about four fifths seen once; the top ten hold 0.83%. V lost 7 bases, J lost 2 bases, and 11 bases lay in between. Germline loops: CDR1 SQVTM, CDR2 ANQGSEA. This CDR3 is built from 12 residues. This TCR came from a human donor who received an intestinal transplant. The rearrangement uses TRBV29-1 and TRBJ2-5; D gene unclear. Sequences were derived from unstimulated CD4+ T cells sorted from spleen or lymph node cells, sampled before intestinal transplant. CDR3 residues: CSAIPYQETQYF. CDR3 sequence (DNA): TGCAGCGCTATCCCTTATCAAGAGACCCAGTACTTC.